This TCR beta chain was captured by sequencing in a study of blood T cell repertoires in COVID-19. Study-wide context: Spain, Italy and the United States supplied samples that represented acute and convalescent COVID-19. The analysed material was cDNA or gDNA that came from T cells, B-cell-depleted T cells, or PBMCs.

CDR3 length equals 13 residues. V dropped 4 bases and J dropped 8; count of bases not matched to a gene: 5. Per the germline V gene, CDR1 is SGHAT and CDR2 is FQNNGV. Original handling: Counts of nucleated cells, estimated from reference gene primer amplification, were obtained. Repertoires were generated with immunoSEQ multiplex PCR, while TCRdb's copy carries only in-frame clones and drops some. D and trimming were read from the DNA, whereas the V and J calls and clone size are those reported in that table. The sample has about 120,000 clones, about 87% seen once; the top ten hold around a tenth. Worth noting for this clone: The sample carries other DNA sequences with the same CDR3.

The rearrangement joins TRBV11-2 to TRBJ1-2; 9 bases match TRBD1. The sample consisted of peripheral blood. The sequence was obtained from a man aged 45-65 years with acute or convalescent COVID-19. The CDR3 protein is CASSSGQGYGYTF. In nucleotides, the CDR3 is TGTGCCAGCAGCTCGGGACAGGGTTACGGCTACACCTTC.